This note documents a single T cell receptor beta chain sequence. Antigen specificity is unknown. Authors' processing steps: Junction-only sequences produced by ImmunoSEQ had no quality scores, so filtering differed. Assay: immunoSEQ multiplex PCR; the TCRdb copy retains only in-frame clones and omits some. The V and J calls and clone size were taken over from that table, and D and trimming were inferred from the DNA. The data contain around 1.6 million clones, about 98% of them singletons. Germline V gene sequence: CDR1 WNHNN, CDR2 SYGVQD (reference sequence). Trimming took 4 bases from V and 3 from J; bases not matched to a gene: 0. The CDR3 totals 14 residues. These data come from a study of shared clonotypes between healthy human individuals. Study-wide points: Sharing across four donors was highest in naive CD4 (roughly 5%) and lowest in memory CD8 (about 0.4%). Generation probability values for non-shared clonotypes were lower than those for clonotypes shared by all four donors.

Each of the donors was a healthy adult who was HIV-negative and had not had a recent acute infection or vaccination. The receptor was isolated from a young man in good health. The gene calls are TRBV10-1 and TRBJ2-7; TRBD2 aligns across 13 bases. Sequencing was carried out using naive CD4+ T cells sorted from blood. The subset was: CD45RA+ positively selected. CDR3 protein: CASSGTSGSYEQYF. CDR3 in DNA: TGCGCCAGCAGTGGGACTAGCGGGAGCTACGAGCAGTACTTC.